A selection of T cell receptor beta chains follows, all from one sample in a study of cytomegalovirus exposure and HLA in healthy donors. The protocol was immunoSEQ multiplex PCR, while the TCRdb copy is restricted to in-frame clones and leaves out a portion. The table lists about 160,000 clones, 82% of them singletons. Sequencing used PBMCs. All receptors come from a girl between 10 and 17 years old in good health and CMV-seropositive. The CDR3 runs from the conserved cysteine through the conserved F or W. D genes are given only for firm matches. The listing skips clone size in some rows; elsewhere it reads once, few, many or a size class.

size	J	D	V	CDR3	DNA
.	TRBJ2-3	TRBD2	TRBV28	CASSFWPSGTADTQYF	TGTGCCAGCAGTTTTTGGCCTAGCGGGACGGCAGATACGCAGTATTTT
.	TRBJ2-3	TRBD1	TRBV9	CASSERTGTSTDTQYF	TGTGCCAGCAGCGAAAGGACAGGTACTAGCACAGATACGCAGTATTTT
.	TRBJ2-7	.	TRBV28	CASGAGYEQYF	TGTGCCAGCGGAGCGGGCTACGAGCAGTACTTC
.	TRBJ2-7	.	TRBV2	CASSGSGPVLSYEQYF	TGTGCCAGCAGTGGATCTGGGCCCGTCCTGTCCTACGAGCAGTACTTC
.	TRBJ1-2	.	TRBV28	CASSLLELHGYTF	TGTGCCAGCAGTTTATTGGAGCTTCATGGCTACACCTTC
.	TRBJ2-7	TRBD2	TRBV29-1	CSVLGTSGGHYEQYF	TGCAGCGTTCTGGGGACTAGCGGGGGGCACTACGAGCAGTACTTC
.	TRBJ2-5	TRBD1	TRBV19	CASSPRQGPGMTQYF	TGTGCCAGTAGTCCTCGACAGGGTCCGGGTATGACCCAGTACTTC
.	TRBJ2-4	.	TRBV29-1	CSVELPGAKNIQYF	TGCAGCGTTGAATTACCGGGAGCCAAAAACATTCAGTACTTC
.	TRBJ1-2	.	TRBV28	CASSPVIQGQGYTF	TGTGCCAGCAGTCCCGTTATCCAGGGCCAAGGCTACACCTTC
.	TRBJ1-1	.	TRBV10-3	CAISGQGGSTEAFF	TGTGCCATCAGTGGCCAGGGAGGTAGCACTGAAGCTTTCTTT
.	TRBJ2-7	.	TRBV5-4	CASSVAPSSYEQYF	TGTGCCAGCAGCGTGGCGCCCAGCTCCTACGAGCAGTACTTC
few	TRBJ2-4	TRBD2	TRBV19	CASTQDWGGGWDIQYF	TGTGCCAGTACCCAGGATTGGGGGGGAGGCTGGGACATTCAGTACTTC
.	TRBJ2-1	.	TRBV11-3	CASSLASPNSNEQFF	TGTGCCAGCAGCTTAGCATCTCCTAACAGCAATGAGCAGTTCTTC
.	TRBJ2-7	.	TRBV4-3	CASSIGLCLYEQYF	TGCGCCAGCAGCATCGGACTTTGCCTGTACGAGCAGTACTTC
.	TRBJ2-1	TRBD1	TRBV2	CASSLTGTFYNEQFF	TGTGCCAGCAGCTTGACAGGGACCTTCTACAATGAGCAGTTCTTC
.	TRBJ1-1	.	TRBV19	CASIGSRTVRTEAFF	TGTGCCAGTATTGGGAGCAGGACAGTCCGCACTGAAGCTTTCTTT
.	TRBJ2-7	.	TRBV7-3	CASSLTPVGQRNYEQYF	TGTGCCAGCAGCCTCACTCCGGTAGGACAGCGGAACTACGAGCAGTACTTC
.	TRBJ1-1	.	TRBV19	CASSIGTLNTEAFF	TGTGCCAGTAGTATTGGGACACTGAACACTGAAGCTTTCTTT
.	TRBJ2-7	TRBD2	TRBV28	CASSTTSGSYEQYF	TGTGCCAGCAGCACGACTAGCGGGAGCTACGAGCAGTACTTC
.	TRBJ2-7	TRBD2	TRBV5-1	CASSRTSGDTEQYF	TGCGCCAGCAGCCGCACTAGCGGTGATACGGAGCAGTACTTC